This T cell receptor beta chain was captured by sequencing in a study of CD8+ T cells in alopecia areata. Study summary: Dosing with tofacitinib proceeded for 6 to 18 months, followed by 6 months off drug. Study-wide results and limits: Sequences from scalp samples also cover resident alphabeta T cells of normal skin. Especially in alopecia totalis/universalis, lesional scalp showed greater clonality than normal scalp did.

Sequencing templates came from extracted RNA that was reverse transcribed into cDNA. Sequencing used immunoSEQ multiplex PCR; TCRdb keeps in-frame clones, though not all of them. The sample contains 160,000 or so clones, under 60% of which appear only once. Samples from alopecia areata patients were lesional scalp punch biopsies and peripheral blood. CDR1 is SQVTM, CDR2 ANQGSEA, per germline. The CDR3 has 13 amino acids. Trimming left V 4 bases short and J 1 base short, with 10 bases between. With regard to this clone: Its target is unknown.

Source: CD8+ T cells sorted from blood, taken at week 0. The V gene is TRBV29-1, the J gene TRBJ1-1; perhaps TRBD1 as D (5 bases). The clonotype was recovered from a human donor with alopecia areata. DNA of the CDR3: TGCAGCGTTGGGGGAACAGGGAACACTGAAGCTTTCTTT. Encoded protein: CSVGGTGNTEAFF. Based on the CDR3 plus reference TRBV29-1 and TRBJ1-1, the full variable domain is SAVISQKPSRDICQRGTSLTIQCQVDSQVTMMFWYRQQPGQSLTLIATANQGSEATYESGFVIDKFPISRPNLTFSTLTVSNMSPEDSSIYLCSVGGTGNTEAFFGQGTRLTVV.